This note documents a single T cell receptor beta chain sequence. What this receptor recognizes is not known. Per-base qualities were not stored, and no clone one base away is much larger. The junction shows trimming of 4 bases on V and 5 bases on J, plus 10 bases between the germline ends. CDR1 MNHNS and CDR2 SASEGT are derived from the germline V gene. From cysteine to phenylalanine, the CDR3 is 13 amino acids long. The entry retains the CDR3 DNA only, 39 bases that are in frame from base 1. These data are taken from a study of OX40 agonist ivuxolimab in advanced cancers. Background for the entire study: Ivuxolimab was an agonistic, fully human IgG2 monoclonal antibody directed against OX40 (CD134), a costimulatory receptor. The point of sequencing TCRbeta in the periphery was to test whether ivuxolimab changed TCR sequence diversity and drove clonal T-cell expansion. The paper describes the monotherapy dose-escalation part (N of about 50 patients) of the phase I trial of ivuxolimab. Intravenous ivuxolimab was administered to patients every 2 weeks at six dose levels: 0.01, 0.1, 0.3, 1.5, 3 and 10 mg/kg. Patients were allowed to have had prior anti-PD-1, anti-PD-L1 or anti-CTLA-4 therapy, and 30% to 40% of the dose-escalation patients had previously received checkpoint inhibitors. Of the 50 or so patients in dose escalation, about 20 had hepatocellular carcinoma, some 15 had melanoma, 9 had renal cell carcinoma and 9 had head and neck cancer. The dose-escalation cohort was about 83% male with a mean age of about 60 years, ranging from roughly 23 to 90. Partial responses occurred in three dose-escalation patients, of whom one had hepatocellular carcinoma and two had cutaneous melanoma.

To sequence the TCRbeta CDR3 region, genomic DNA was isolated from the sorted cells. TCRbeta CDR3 regions were sequenced using the immunoSEQ Assay. What TCRdb holds here is the immuneACCESS table cut down to in-frame rearrangements. Part of the clones is not present; checked against another copy, under half of the missing clones reflect an unresolved V gene, and the others are unexplained. The sample yields tens of thousands of clones; approximately 81% were counted once. The top ten clonotypes cover 0.68% of the sample. The trial excluded patients who had a history of autoimmune disease or were on systemic immunosuppression. Peripheral blood for TCR sequencing was drawn from every dose cohort at baseline, at cycle 4 day 1 and at cycle 7 day 1. The samples were drawn from a first-in-human, open-label, multicenter phase I dose-escalation trial of ivuxolimab. The trial enrolled adults with locally advanced or metastatic head and neck squamous cell, hepatocellular, melanoma or renal cell carcinoma. Before TCR sequencing, CD4+ T cells and CD8+ T cells were sorted from peripheral blood as separate populations.

Paper-wide results and their limitations: On average, CD8+ T cells showed more expanded clones than CD4+ T cells after ivuxolimab. The antigen specificity of the clonally expanded peripheral T cells was not determined. In partial responders in the 0.1-3.0 mg/kg groups, normalized peripheral clonal expansion was found to be among the lowest, especially among CD8+ T cells. Low levels of normalized T-cell clonal expansion were also shown by some nonresponding patients. At doses of 0.1 to 3.0 mg/kg, clonal expansion of both CD4+ and CD8+ T cells in blood was seen between baseline and week 6.

The sequence is built from TRBV6-1 and TRBJ2-3, with no confident D gene call. This TCR was sampled from an adult with an advanced solid tumor such as melanoma, head and neck, liver or kidney cancer. Sequenced material: CD4+ or CD8+ T cells sorted from blood, taken in a trial of the OX40 agonist ivuxolimab. The CDR3 loop reads CASSARTGDTQYF. The nucleotide sequence reads as follows: TGTGCCAGCAGTGCGAGGACGGGAGATACGCAGTATTTT.